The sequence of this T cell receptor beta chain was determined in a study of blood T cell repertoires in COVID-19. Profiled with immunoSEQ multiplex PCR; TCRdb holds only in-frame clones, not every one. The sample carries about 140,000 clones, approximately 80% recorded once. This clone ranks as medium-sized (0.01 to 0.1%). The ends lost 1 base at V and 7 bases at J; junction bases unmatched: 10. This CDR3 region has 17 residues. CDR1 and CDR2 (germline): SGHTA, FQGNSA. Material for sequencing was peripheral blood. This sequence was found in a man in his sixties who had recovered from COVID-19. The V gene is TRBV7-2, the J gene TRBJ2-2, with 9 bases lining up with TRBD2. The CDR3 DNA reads TGTGCCAGCAGCTTAGGTGGAGGCGGGAGGGCTAGCGGGGAGCTGTTTTTT. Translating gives CASSLGGGGRASGELFF.